The next 7 T cell receptor beta chains were all read from a single sample in a study of shared clonotypes between healthy human individuals. Generated by immunoSEQ multiplex PCR, the TCRdb table keeps only in-frame clones and is missing some. The data contain some 690,000 clones, about nine tenths of them singletons. Sequenced input: memory CD8+ T cells from PBMCs. Described subset: CD45RO+ cells pooled with CCR7-negative TemRA cells. Every receptor here comes from a man in his late teens or twenties in good health. Some clones in this sample may be carry-over from other donors' samples.

A single count supports this clone. The chain carries TRBV7-6 and TRBJ2-5; 11 bases are a match to TRBD2. The V segment lost 5 bases and the J segment 2 bases; nucleotides outside the gene matches: 7. Looked up from germline, CDR1 is SGHVS and CDR2 is FNYEAQ. This CDR3 has 16 amino acids. In nucleotides, the CDR3 is TGTGCCAGCAGCCTTTTGAGGACTAGCGGGCAAGAGACCCAGTACTTC. Its protein product is CASSLLRTSGQETQYF.

The chain uses TRBV29-1 and TRBJ2-1, with 9 nucleotides matching TRBD1. The length of the CDR3 is 12 residues. Germline CDR1 is SQVTM and CDR2 is ANQGSEA. The V and J ends lost 6 bases and 10 bases, in that order; junction bases with no gene match: 7. Here the CDR3 reads CSVTTGTGEQFF. DNA for the CDR3: TGCAGCGTAACAACCGGGACAGGGGAGCAGTTCTTC.

V and J are TRBV4-3 and TRBJ2-1, with 8 nucleotides matching TRBD2. The CDR3 sequence is 16 residues long. CDR1 is LGHNA and CDR2 is YSLEER in the germline V gene. The V and J ends lost 2 bases and 4 bases, in that order; junction bases with no gene match: 7. CDR3 region: CASSQSLVAGYNEQFF. In DNA, the CDR3 is TGCGCCAGCAGCCAAAGTCTGGTAGCGGGATACAATGAGCAGTTCTTC.

The table lists this clone with a few counts. The chain is built from TRBV30 and TRBJ1-1; no firm D call. V lost 6 bases and J 3 bases, leaving 14 bases between the germline ends. The CDR3 sequence is 13 residues long. The V gene's germline CDR1 is GTSNPN and CDR2 SVGIG (reference sequence). CDR3 protein: CACLKATHTEAFF. CDR3 nucleotide sequence: TGTGCCTGCCTAAAAGCTACTCACACTGAAGCTTTCTTT.

The rearrangement joins TRBV5-4 to TRBJ2-2, with D possibly being TRBD2 (5 bases). CDR3 length: 14 amino acids. Germline lookup yields CDR1 SGHNT and CDR2 YYREEE (reference sequence). The V end was cut by 3 bases, the J end by 7 bases, with 13 bases between. The CDR3 DNA follows: TGTGCCAGCAGCTCCTCTGAGGGATACGGGGAGCTGTTTTTT. Translation gives CASSSSEGYGELFF.

On this clone: This sample includes further DNA sequences coding for the same CDR3. As DNA, the CDR3 is TGTGCCAGCAGCTCCGAGAGGTGGCAGGGGACCTACGAGCAGTACTTC. It codes for CASSSERWQGTYEQYF. The chain links TRBV7-2 to TRBJ2-7; the D gene is possibly TRBD1 (6 bases). V was cut by 4 bases and J by 2 bases, with 18 bases left in between. The CDR3 runs 16 residues. Germline CDR1 is SGHTA and CDR2 is FQGNSA. The variable domain in full, with the rest retrieved from reference TRBV7-2 and TRBJ2-7, is GAGVSQSPSNKVTEKGKDVELRCDPISGHTALYWYRQSLGQGLEFLIYFQGNSAPDKSGLPSDRFSAERTGGSVSTLTIQRTQQEDSAVYLCASSSERWQGTYEQYFGPGTRLTVT.

Turning to this clone: The sample has other DNA sequences that encode this CDR3 too. The rearrangement uses TRBV27 and TRBJ2-4; D uncertain. Germline V gene lookup returns CDR1 MNHEY and CDR2 SMNVEV (reference sequence). V dropped 3 bases and J dropped 0 bases, with 6 bases sitting between them. The CDR3 is made up of 14 amino acids. In DNA, the CDR3 is TGTGCCAGCAGTTTTACCGGAGCCAAAAACATTCAGTACTTC. Amino acid sequence: CASSFTGAKNIQYF.